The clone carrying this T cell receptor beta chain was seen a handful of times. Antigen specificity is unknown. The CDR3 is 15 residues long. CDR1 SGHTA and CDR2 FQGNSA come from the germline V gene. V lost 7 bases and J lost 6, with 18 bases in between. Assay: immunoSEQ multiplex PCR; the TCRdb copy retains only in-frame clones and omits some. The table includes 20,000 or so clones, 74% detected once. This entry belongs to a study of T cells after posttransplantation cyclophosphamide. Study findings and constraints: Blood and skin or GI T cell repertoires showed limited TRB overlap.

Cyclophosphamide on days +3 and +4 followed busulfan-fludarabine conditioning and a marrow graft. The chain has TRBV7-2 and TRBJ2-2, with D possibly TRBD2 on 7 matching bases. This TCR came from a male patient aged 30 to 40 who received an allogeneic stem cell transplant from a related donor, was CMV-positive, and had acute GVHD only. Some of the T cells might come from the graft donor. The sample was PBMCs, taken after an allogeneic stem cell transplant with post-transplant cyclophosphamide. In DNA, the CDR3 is TGTGCCAGCATCACTAACGGGGGGCTGGCCGGGGAGCTGTTTTTT. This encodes CASITNGGLAGELFF.